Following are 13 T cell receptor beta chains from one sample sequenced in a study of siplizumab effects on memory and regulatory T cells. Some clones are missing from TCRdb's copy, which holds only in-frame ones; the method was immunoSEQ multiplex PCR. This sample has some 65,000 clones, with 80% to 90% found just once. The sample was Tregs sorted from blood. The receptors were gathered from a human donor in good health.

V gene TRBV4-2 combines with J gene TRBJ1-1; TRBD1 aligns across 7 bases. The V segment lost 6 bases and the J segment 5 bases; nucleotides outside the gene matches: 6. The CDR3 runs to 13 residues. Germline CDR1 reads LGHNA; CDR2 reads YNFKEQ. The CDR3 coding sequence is TGTGCCAGCAGACCACAGGGGAGGACTGAAGCTTTCTTT. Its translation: CASRPQGRTEAFF.

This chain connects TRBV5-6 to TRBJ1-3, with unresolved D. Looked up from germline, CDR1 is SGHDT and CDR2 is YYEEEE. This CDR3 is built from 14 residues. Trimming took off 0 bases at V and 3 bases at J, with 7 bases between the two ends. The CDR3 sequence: CASSLGLSGNTIYF. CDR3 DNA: TGTGCCAGCAGCTTGGGACTGAGTGGAAACACCATATATTTT.

The CDR3 DNA sequence: TGTGCCAGCAGCGATGGGACAGGACGTAACACCGGGGAGCTGTTTTTT. Protein product: CASSDGTGRNTGELFF. The chain is built from TRBV9 and TRBJ2-2; 8 bases match TRBD1. Trimming removed 3 bases from V and 2 bases from J; junction bases left unmatched: 6. The V gene's germline CDR1 is SGDLS and CDR2 YYNGEE. The CDR3 runs to 16 residues.

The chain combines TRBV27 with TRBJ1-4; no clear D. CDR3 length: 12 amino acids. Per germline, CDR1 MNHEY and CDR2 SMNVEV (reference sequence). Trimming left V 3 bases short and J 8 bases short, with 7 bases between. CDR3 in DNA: TGTGCCAGCAGTTTTCACGAGGAAAAACTGTTTTTT. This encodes CASSFHEEKLFF.

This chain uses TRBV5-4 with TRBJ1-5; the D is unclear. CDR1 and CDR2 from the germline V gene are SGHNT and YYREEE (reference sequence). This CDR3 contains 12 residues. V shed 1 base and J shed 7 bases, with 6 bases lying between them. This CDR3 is CASSLPGQPQHF. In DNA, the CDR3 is TGTGCCAGCAGCTTGCCTGGGCAGCCCCAGCATTTT.

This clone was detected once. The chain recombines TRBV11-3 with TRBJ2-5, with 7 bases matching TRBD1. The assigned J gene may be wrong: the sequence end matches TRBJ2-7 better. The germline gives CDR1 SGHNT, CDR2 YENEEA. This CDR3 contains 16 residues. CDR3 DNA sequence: TGTGCCAGCAGCGACTATCCGGGACAGCAGATCTACGAGCAGTACTTC. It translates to CASSDYPGQQIYEQYF.

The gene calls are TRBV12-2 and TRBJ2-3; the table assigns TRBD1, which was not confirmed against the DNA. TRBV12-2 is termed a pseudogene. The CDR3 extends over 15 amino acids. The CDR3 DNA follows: TGTGCAAGTCGCTTAGGGGCAGCAACCTTAGATACGCAGTATTTT. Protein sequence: CASRLGAATLDTQYF.

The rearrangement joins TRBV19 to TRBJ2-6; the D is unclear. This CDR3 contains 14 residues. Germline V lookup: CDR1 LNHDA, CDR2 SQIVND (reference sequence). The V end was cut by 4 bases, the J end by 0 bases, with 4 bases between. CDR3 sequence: CASSRHSGANVLTF. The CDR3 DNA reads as TGTGCCAGTAGTAGACACTCTGGGGCCAACGTCCTGACTTTC.

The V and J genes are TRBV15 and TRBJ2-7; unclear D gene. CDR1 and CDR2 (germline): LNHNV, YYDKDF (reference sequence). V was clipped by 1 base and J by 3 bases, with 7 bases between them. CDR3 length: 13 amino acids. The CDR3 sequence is CATSRGYNYEQYF. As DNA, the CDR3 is TGTGCCACCAGCAGAGGTTACAACTACGAGCAGTACTTC. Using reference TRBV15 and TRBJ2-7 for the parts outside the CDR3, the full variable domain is DAMVIQNPRYQVTQFGKPVTLSCSQTLNHNVMYWYQQKSSQAPKLLFHYYDKDFNNEADTPDNFQSRRPNTSFCFLDIRSPGLGDTAMYLCATSRGYNYEQYFGPGTRLTVT.

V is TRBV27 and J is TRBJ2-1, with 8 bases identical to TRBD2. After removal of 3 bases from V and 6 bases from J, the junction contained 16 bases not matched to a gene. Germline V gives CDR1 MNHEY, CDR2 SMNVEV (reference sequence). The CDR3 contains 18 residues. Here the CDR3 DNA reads TGTGCCAGCAGTTTGTCCCCGAGGGGACTAGGCGTAACCAATGAGCAGTTCTTC. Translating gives CASSLSPRGLGVTNEQFF.

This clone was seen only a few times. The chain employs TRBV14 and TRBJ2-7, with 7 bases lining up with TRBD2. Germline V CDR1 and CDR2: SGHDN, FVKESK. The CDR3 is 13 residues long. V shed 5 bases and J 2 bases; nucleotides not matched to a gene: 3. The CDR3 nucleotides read TGTGCCAGCAGCAGGGACTACACCTACGAGCAGTACTTC. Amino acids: CASSRDYTYEQYF. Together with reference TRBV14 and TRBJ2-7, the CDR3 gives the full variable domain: EAGVTQFPSHSVIEKGQTVTLRCDPISGHDNLYWYRRVMGKEIKFLLHFVKESKQDESGMPNNRFLAERTGGTYSTLKVQPAELEDSGVYFCASSRDYTYEQYFGPGTRLTVT.

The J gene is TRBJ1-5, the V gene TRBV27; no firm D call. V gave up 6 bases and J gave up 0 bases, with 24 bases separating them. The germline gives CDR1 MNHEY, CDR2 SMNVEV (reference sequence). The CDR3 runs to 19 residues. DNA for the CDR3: TGTGCCAGCAGCCGCCAGGCGGGAACCTACGCGAGTAGCAATCAGCCCCAGCATTTT. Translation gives CASSRQAGTYASSNQPQHF.

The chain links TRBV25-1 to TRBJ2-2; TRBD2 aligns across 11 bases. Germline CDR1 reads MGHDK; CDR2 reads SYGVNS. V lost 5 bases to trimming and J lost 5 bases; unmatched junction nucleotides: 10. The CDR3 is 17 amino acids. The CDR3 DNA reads TGTGCCAGCAGTCCCCTAGCGGGAGGCGTATCGACCGGGGAGCTGTTTTTT. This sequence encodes CASSPLAGGVSTGELFF.